This TCR beta chain was documented in a study of Graves' ophthalmopathy and Graves' hyperthyroidism (dated by TCRdb to the late 2010s). Regarding the research as a whole: Peripheral blood was collected at initial diagnosis, before any treatment. TCR beta repertoire signatures were used to distinguish Graves' ophthalmopathy from Graves' hyperthyroidism and to predict progression to ophthalmopathy. In total, under 150 blood samples were TCR-sequenced: 40 to 45 ophthalmopathy, about 75 hyperthyroidism and approximately 17 hyperthyroidism-to-ophthalmopathy patients. A discovery set of 95 to 100 patients (43 ophthalmopathy, 55 to 65 stable hyperthyroidism) was enrolled to explore V-J signatures distinguishing ophthalmopathy from hyperthyroidism. For independent validation, a separate cohort was made up of around 19 hyperthyroidism patients plus 17 patients who later progressed from hyperthyroidism to ophthalmopathy. In five or six hyperthyroidism patients, the T-cell repertoire of thyroid tissue was compared with the T-cell repertoire of blood. After sampling, hyperthyroidism patients received methimazole starting at 30 mg daily, and ophthalmopathy patients received high-dose intravenous methylprednisolone. General conclusions and limits of the study: In validation, the model predicted ophthalmopathy progression with about 71% sensitivity and roughly 72% specificity; about a dozen predicted patients were CT-confirmed with GO in a median of around 6.5 months. Most expanded thyroid clonotypes with frequency above 0.001 were also detected in blood, suggesting blood repertoires may reflect the thyroid immune response. In cross-validation, the 13-signature model distinguished ophthalmopathy from stable hyperthyroidism with approximately 88% sensitivity and almost 83% specificity, and in the test set the corresponding values were about 80% and 75%. Sample size was not predetermined statistically, and investigators were not blinded to group allocation.

For repertoire sequencing, the TCR beta CDR3 regions were amplified from RNA transcripts. The first round was an RT-PCR using HTBI primers with the Qiagen OneStep RT-PCR kit, and this first round was followed by a second-round multiplex PCR, then size selection and purification. Libraries were sequenced paired-end with 100 bp reads on an Illumina HiSeq2000. The authors processed their data as follows. SOAPnuke was used to process the reads, throwing out any read that had adapters, had uncalled bases, had a mean Phred below 15, or lacked an exact constant-primer or identifier match. COPE v1.2.5 was used to merge the high-quality paired reads. Each unique nucleotide sequence was treated as a clonotype, and MiTCR v1.1 was used to align the clonotypes to the IMGT TRB V, D and J references. Only V-J combinations with frequency above 0.0001 were analysed, covering 98% to 99.2% of repertoires. A TCR clonal expansion and chaos score per V-J combination was defined as the ratio of F50 clonal expansion to chaos observed in the TCRdist matrix. Welch's t-statistics and random forest were used to reduce the features to 13 V-J combinations, which were then used as input to a naive Bayes classifier. The Morisita-Horn index was used to measure how similar the thyroid and blood repertoires were. The public reads were quality trimmed at Q25 with fastp and then assembled into clones with MiXCR by TCRdb, keeping productive beta chains. CDR3 protein duplicates are merged, each entry listing the most common genes and DNA. The V and J calls reflect TCRdb's pipeline rather than the authors' work. Across this sample there are 740,000 or so distinct CDR3 sequences, with about 44% seen only once. 44% of the sample is taken by the ten largest.

This clonotype came up many times. It lacks a known antigen. The record has no base qualities; no much larger clone is one base away. Ophthalmopathy patients had moderately to severely active disease, Clinical Activity Score of at least 3, NOSPECS grade of at least 4, and disease duration under 3 months. Patients were excluded if they had other autoimmune diseases, uncontrolled infections, pregnancy or lactation. Diagnosis relied on clinical symptoms, serum thyroxine, TRAb, thyroid ultrasound and orbital computed tomography. Using Ficoll-Paque density gradient centrifugation, PBMCs were isolated from about 9.4 ml of fresh peripheral blood. Trizol reagent was used to extract the total RNA, and its quality was then checked on an Agilent 2100 Bioanalyzer. Taken from the germline V gene (reference sequence), the CDR1 and CDR2 loops are MNHNY and SVGAGI. V is trimmed back by 5 bases and J by 14 bases, and the junction contains 15 bases that no gene match accounts for. Measured from the cysteine to the phenylalanine, the CDR3 is 14 residues long. This entry keeps only the CDR3 DNA: 42 bases, framed from base 1.

The chain employs TRBV6-6 and TRBJ1-5, with TRBD1 matching 7 junction bases. The origin of this receptor is an adult man with Graves' ophthalmopathy. Sample: peripheral blood. The DNA is as follows: TGTGCCAGCAGTGCAACGGGACAGTCTCCTCGAGAGCATTTT. It is translated as CASSATGQSPREHF.